One and the same sample provided the 26 T cell receptor beta chains below, sequenced in a study of prognosis after radiotherapy for stage I lung cancer. The authors amplified TCR beta CDR3 from genomic DNA using two-round multiplex PCR. Every TRBV and TRBJ gene had its own specific primer in first-round PCR. One entry per CDR3 protein, called by TCRdb with MiXCR from the multiplex PCR reads. This sample has around 59,000 distinct CDR3 sequences; 26% occur once, and the top ten carry around 6.9%. The material sequenced was PBMCs, taken before or after stereotactic body radiation therapy (not recorded which). All receptors derive from a donor aged 50 or older with non-small cell lung cancer.

This clonotype was found a few times. Relative to the germline gene, one junction end is altered; a read error may explain this. The rearrangement uses TRBV6-1 and TRBJ2-1, with 10 bases identical to TRBD2. The germline CDR1 and CDR2 sequences are MNHNS and SASEGT. This CDR3 contains 16 residues. The CDR3 spells CASSHPGLAADNEQFF. CDR3 DNA: TGCGCCAGCAGTCACCCCGGACTAGCGGCGGACAATGAGCAGTTCTTC.

This clonotype was seen at least ten times. The V and J genes are TRBV6-2 or TRBV6-3 and TRBJ1-1; 7 bases are a match to TRBD1. The CDR3 has 14 residues. After removal of 7 bases from V and 3 bases from J, the junction contained 8 bases not matched to a gene. Germline lookup yields CDR1 MNHEY and CDR2 SVGEGT. CDR3 coding DNA: TGTGCCAGCATTCAGGCCAGGGGGTACACTGAAGCTTTCTTT. This translates into CASIQARGYTEAFF.

This clonotype came up many times. The chain employs TRBV4-1 and TRBJ1-2; weak D call: TRBD1 (5 bases). Trimming took 1 base from V and 0 from J, leaving 12 bases between them. Germline V gene data show CDR1 as MGHRA and CDR2 as YSYEKL. The CDR3 sequence is 16 residues long. CDR3 sequence: CASSQAPGEANYGYTF. For the CDR3, the DNA is TGCGCCAGCAGCCAAGCCCCGGGGGAAGCTAACTATGGCTACACCTTC.

On this clonotype: This clone may be a read error of a much larger clone one base away. This chain joins TRBV7-2 and TRBJ2-5, with D unclear. This CDR3 comprises 13 residues. The germline V gene encodes CDR1 SGHTA and CDR2 FQGNSA. V was trimmed by 2 bases and J by 10 bases, leaving 14 bases between them. The CDR3 DNA reads as TGTGCCAGCAGCTTATCCGGCCTTTCGAACCAGTACTTC. Protein sequence: CASSLSGLSNQYF.

Details on this clonotype: This could be a read error, since a much larger clone is one nucleotide away. The chain has TRBV20-1 and TRBJ2-5, with 7 positions matching TRBD2. This CDR3 contains 14 residues. V trimming: 7 bases; J trimming: 2 bases; junction bases outside the gene matches: 10. The germline CDR1 and CDR2 sequences are DFQATT and SNEGSKA (reference sequence). CDR3: CSVWGGLGQETQYF. CDR3 nucleotides: TGCAGTGTGTGGGGAGGGTTGGGGCAAGAGACCCAGTACTTC.

This clonotype was detected ten times or more. The rearrangement links TRBV4-1 to TRBJ1-6; tentative D call: TRBD1 (5 bases). V gave up 1 base and J gave up 5 bases, with 15 bases separating them. CDR3 length equals 17 residues. The germline V gene has CDR1 MGHRA and CDR2 YSYEKL. CDR3 DNA: TGCGCCAGCAGCCAAGGGTCAGGGTTGAGCCATAATTCACCCCTCCACTTT. Encoded protein: CASSQGSGLSHNSPLHF.

This clonotype occurred many times. The chain has TRBV2 and TRBJ1-1; D is uncertain. Trimming removed 6 bases at V and 1 base at J, with 6 bases between. The CDR3 covers 12 residues. The germline V gene encodes CDR1 SNHLY and CDR2 FYNNEI. CDR3: CASRLPNTEAFF. As DNA, the CDR3 is TGTGCCAGCAGACTCCCGAACACTGAAGCTTTCTTT.

CDR3 coding DNA: TGTGCCAGCAGCGGACTTATCAAGGTAAGAAACGAGCAGTACTTC. Amino acids: CASSGLIKVRNEQYF. V usage is TRBV6-2 or TRBV6-3 and J usage is TRBJ2-7; weak D call: TRBD2 (5 bases). CDR1 is MNHEY, CDR2 SVGEGT, per germline. V lost 6 bases and J 5 bases, leaving 20 bases between the germline ends. This CDR3 has 15 amino acids.

This clonotype has ten or more counts. The chain combines TRBV10-3 with TRBJ1-1, with 7 bases that match TRBD1. Trimming removed 5 bases from V and 1 base from J; junction bases left unmatched: 4. The CDR3 spans 14 residues. The germline gives CDR1 ENHRY, CDR2 SYGVKD. CDR3 bases: TGTGCCATCAGTAACAGGGGCACGAACACTGAAGCTTTCTTT. Its translation: CAISNRGTNTEAFF.

This clonotype was observed at least ten times. The rearrangement links TRBV2 to TRBJ1-2; tentative D call: TRBD1 (6 bases). CDR3 length equals 15 residues. V lost 5 bases, J lost 2 bases, and 15 bases lay in between. CDR1 is SNHLY and CDR2 is FYNNEI in the germline V gene. CDR3 sequence: CASSPTMQGNYGYTF. The CDR3 DNA reads TGTGCCAGCAGTCCGACCATGCAGGGGAACTATGGCTACACCTTC.

Regarding this clonotype: Being one base from a much bigger clone, this may be a read error. The chain has TRBV18 and TRBJ2-2; tentatively, D is TRBD1 (5 bases). V lost 0 bases, J lost 7 bases, and 15 bases lay in between. Germline lookup yields CDR1 KGHSH and CDR2 LQKENI. CDR3 size: 16 residues. CDR3: CASSPPTRVYNGELFF. The CDR3 DNA sequence: TGTGCCAGCTCACCACCGACCAGGGTCTACAACGGGGAGCTGTTTTTT.

Concerning this clonotype: A junction boundary mismatches the germline segment, possibly from a read error. V gene TRBV6-1 combines with J gene TRBJ2-2, with 13 nucleotides matching TRBD2. Germline CDR1 reads MNHNS; CDR2 reads SASEGT. The CDR3 loop spans 17 amino acids. Here the CDR3 DNA reads TGTGCCCGCAGCATCCGAACTAGCGGGGGGGCCTTCGGGGAGATGTTTTTT. Translation: CARSIRTSGGAFGEMFF.

This clonotype is classed as medium-sized. The gene calls are TRBV6-4 and TRBJ1-6; the D gene is possibly TRBD1 (6 bases). Germline CDR1 MRHNA, CDR2 SNTAGT. The CDR3 spans 14 residues. Trimming pared 7 bases from V and 8 bases from J, leaving 15 bases between. The CDR3 here is CASTRRAGDSPLHF. Written as DNA, the CDR3 is TGTGCCAGCACCCGACGGGCAGGGGATTCACCCCTCCACTTT.

As concerns this clonotype: Only one base separates this from a far larger clonotype, so it likely reflects a read error. The J gene is TRBJ1-1, the V gene TRBV6-2 or TRBV6-3; D call uncertain. Germline V lookup: CDR1 MNHEY, CDR2 SVGEGT. V dropped 10 bases and J dropped 7 bases, with 22 bases sitting between them. This CDR3 is 14 amino acids long. The CDR3 loop reads CATSIGPSRIEAFF. CDR3 coding DNA: TGTGCCACATCAATCGGACCCTCGAGGATTGAAGCTTTCTTT.

This clonotype has ten or more counts. The rearrangement uses TRBV3-1 and TRBJ1-2; D gene uncertain. V lost 6 bases to trimming and J lost 7 bases, with 18 bases between them. This CDR3 is 14 amino acids long. In germline, CDR1 is LGHDT, CDR2 YNNKEL (reference sequence). CDR3 nucleotides: TGTGCCAGCAGTGAAGGTGGACGGGCTTTTGGCTACACCTTC. The encoded protein is CASSEGGRAFGYTF.

Of note for this clonotype: A much larger clone lies a single base off, so this may be a read error. V is TRBV20-1 and J is TRBJ2-7; 12 bases are a match to TRBD2. This CDR3 is 14 amino acids long. Per the germline V gene, CDR1 is DFQATT and CDR2 is SNEGSKA (reference sequence). V shed 5 bases, J shed 5 bases, and the junction held 7 bases outside the gene matches. The CDR3 spells CSAWSSGGAHEQYF. Written as DNA, the CDR3 is TGCAGTGCTTGGTCTAGCGGGGGGGCCCACGAGCAGTACTTC.

The sample holds many counts of this clonotype. The chain combines TRBV7-2 with TRBJ1-3; no clear D. Germline CDR1 SGHTA, CDR2 FQGNSA. V was trimmed by 5 bases and J by 0 bases, leaving 17 bases between them. This CDR3 is built from 17 residues. The CDR3 DNA is TGTGCCAGCAGCCAAATGGAACCATCCTTCTCTGGAAACACCATATATTTT. As protein: CASSQMEPSFSGNTIYF.

At least ten counts were recorded for this clonotype. The rearrangement links TRBV19 to TRBJ2-7; D is unresolved. Per germline, CDR1 LNHDA and CDR2 SQIVND (reference sequence). V lost 1 base and J lost 3, with 10 bases in between. This CDR3 comprises 14 residues. This chain's CDR3 is CASSIVFGGYEQYF. The CDR3 region has the DNA TGTGCCAGTAGTATAGTCTTCGGCGGCTACGAGCAGTACTTC.

Note on this clonotype: A much larger clone is a single base away; this may be a read error. The chain links TRBV10-3 to TRBJ1-1; possibly TRBD1 for D (5 bases). The CDR3 is 14 amino acids. Germline V CDR1 and CDR2: ENHRY, SYGVKD. The CDR3 protein is CAIKLGGLDTEALF. CDR3 bases: TGTGCCATCAAGTTGGGGGGGTTAGATACTGAAGCTTTGTTT.

This clonotype was recorded many times. This sequence joins TRBV28 and TRBJ1-2; the match to TRBD1 covers 9 bases. The ends lost 4 bases at V and 4 bases at J; junction bases unmatched: 13. The CDR3 is 17 amino acids. Germline V gene sequence: CDR1 MDHEN, CDR2 SYDVKM. CDR3 nucleotide sequence: TGTGCCAGCAGTTCTTCCCGGGACAGGGTATCAAGCTATGGCTACACCTTC. Translated: CASSSSRDRVSSYGYTF.

The chain combines TRBV28 with TRBJ1-6, with D perhaps TRBD1 (6 bases). CDR3 length: 13 amino acids. Looked up from germline, CDR1 is MDHEN and CDR2 is SYDVKM. Trimming removed 6 bases from V and 5 bases from J, with 8 bases in between. The CDR3: CASRRDNNSPLHF. The DNA for the CDR3 is TGTGCCAGCAGGAGGGACAATAATTCACCCCTCCACTTT.

This clonotype has at least ten counts. It is likely a read error, because the conserved phenylalanine at the end of the CDR3 is missing. The chain is built from TRBV6-1 and TRBJ1-2; TRBD1 might be the D (5 bases). CDR1 is MNHNS and CDR2 is SASEGT in the germline V gene. The V and J ends lost 7 bases and 5 bases respectively, with 14 bases between them. This CDR3 comprises 13 residues. The CDR3 DNA is TGTGCCAGCACCACGAGGGGAGGGTATGGCTACACCCTC. It is translated as CASTTRGGYGYTL.

A note on this clonotype: One end of the junction fails to match germline, which may point to a read error. This chain connects TRBV6-1 to TRBJ1-2; D possibly corresponds to TRBD1 (6 bases). In germline, CDR1 is MNHNS, CDR2 SASEGT. The CDR3 consists of 14 residues. The CDR3 coding sequence is TGTGCCAGGAGTGAACTAACAGGGCCGGGTGGCTACACCTTC. The encoded protein is CARSELTGPGGYTF.

This clonotype was picked up many times. The rearrangement links TRBV6-2 or TRBV6-3 to TRBJ2-1, with TRBD2 matching over 8 bases. Germline V CDR1 and CDR2: MNHEY, SVGEGT. The CDR3 length is 15 residues. V shed 6 bases and J 3 bases; nucleotides not matched to a gene: 7. The CDR3 reads CASSRRGTSYNEQFF. In DNA, the CDR3 is TGTGCCAGCAGCCGACGGGGGACTAGCTACAATGAGCAGTTCTTC.

Details on this clonotype: An end of the junction does not agree with germline; a read error may underlie this. The chain couples TRBV12-5 to TRBJ2-2; tentative D call: TRBD1 (6 bases). The CDR3 covers 13 residues. CDR1 and CDR2 (germline): LGHNT, FRNRAP. The DNA of the CDR3 is TGTGCTGGTGGTTTGCAGGGGTCTGGGGAGCTGTTTTTT. Residues: CAGGLQGSGELFF.

This clonotype was seen many times. The CDR3 loop reads CAWRKTGGNTEAFF. In DNA, the CDR3 is TGTGCCTGGAGGAAGACAGGGGGCAACACTGAAGCTTTCTTT. The chain links TRBV30 to TRBJ1-1, with TRBD1 identical over 10 bases. The CDR3 has 14 amino acids. V dropped 3 bases and J dropped 2; count of bases not matched to a gene: 3. The germline V gene encodes CDR1 GTSNPN and CDR2 SVGIG (reference sequence).